A single sample is the source of the 14 T cell receptor beta chains below, sequenced in a study of tumor-infiltrating lymphocytes in localized non-small cell lung cancer. Profiling relied on immunoSEQ multiplex PCR, and the TCRdb table lists in-frame clones only, not all of them. This sample yields over 10,000 clones, of which about 66% are seen a single time; 7% to 8% belongs to the top ten. Sequenced sample: lung tumor tissue. These receptors were obtained from a human donor with non-small cell lung cancer.

This clone was seen only a few times. The genes are TRBV6-4 and TRBJ1-4; 10 bases line up with TRBD1. The J segment lost 8 bases and the V segment lost 6 bases, leaving 6 bases of the junction unmatched. There are 14 residues in the CDR3. The V gene's germline CDR1 is MRHNA and CDR2 SNTAGT. The DNA for the CDR3 is TGTGCCAGCAGCCCGGGACAGGGGCAAGAAAAACTGTTTTTT. Encoded protein: CASSPGQGQEKLFF.

The chain joins TRBV2 to TRBJ2-1; 8 nucleotides align to TRBD1. The V gene end was trimmed by 6 bases and the J gene end by 15 bases; junction bases not matched to a gene: 19. CDR3 length equals 15 residues. Germline V CDR1 and CDR2: SNHLY, FYNNEI. Written as DNA, the CDR3 is TGTGCCAGCAGCGGTCCCAGGGGGCGCGGGTTTGGGGGGTTCTTC. As protein: CASSGPRGRGFGGFF.

This clone was counted only a few times. The chain employs TRBV5-1 and TRBJ2-1; 15 bases align to TRBD2. Per germline, CDR1 SGHRS and CDR2 YFSETQ. Trimming took 1 base from V and 9 from J; bases not matched to a gene: 5. CDR3 length: 16 amino acids. The CDR3 region has the DNA TGCGCCAGCAGCTTGAGGACTAGCGGGGGGGCCAGTGAGCAGTTCTTC. Its translation is CASSLRTSGGASEQFF.

The rearrangement joins TRBV5-1 to TRBJ1-2; D may be TRBD1 (5 bases). The CDR3 contains 15 residues. Trimming removed 3 bases from V and 4 bases from J, with 16 bases in between. Germline CDR1 SGHRS, CDR2 YFSETQ. The CDR3 sequence is CASSSSWDGLYGYTF. The CDR3 nucleotides read TGCGCCAGCAGCTCGTCCTGGGACGGCCTCTATGGCTACACCTTC.

In this sample, this clone turned up once. The CDR3 spells CAISSGTAVSGANVLTF. CDR3 sequence (DNA): TGTGCCATCAGCTCCGGGACAGCCGTCTCTGGGGCCAACGTCCTGACTTTC. This chain connects TRBV10-3 to TRBJ2-6; 7 nucleotides agree with TRBD1. The ends lost 6 bases at V and 0 bases at J; junction bases unmatched: 8. In germline, CDR1 is ENHRY, CDR2 SYGVKD. The CDR3 has 17 residues.

This clone was detected a few times. V usage is TRBV6-6 and J usage is TRBJ1-5; D unresolved. The CDR3 is 13 residues long. Trimming took off 4 bases at V and 2 bases at J, with 6 bases between the two ends. CDR1 and CDR2 (germline): MNHNY, SVGAGI (reference sequence). CDR3 sequence: CASSSDGNQPQHF. The CDR3 bases are TGTGCCAGCAGTTCAGACGGCAATCAGCCCCAGCATTTT.

This clone counts as medium-sized. The V call is TRBV10-1, the J call TRBJ2-3; 7 bases are shared with TRBD1. The CDR3 contains 17 residues. The germline V gene encodes CDR1 WNHNN and CDR2 SYGVQD (reference sequence). J lost 2 bases, V lost 6 bases, and 14 bases had no gene match. This chain's CDR3 is CASSQERTGPSTDTQYF. The DNA of the CDR3 is TGCGCCAGCAGCCAGGAGAGGACAGGACCATCCACAGATACGCAGTATTTT.

This clone was seen a handful of times. The chain uses TRBV18 and TRBJ1-3; TRBD1 might be the D (5 bases). V shed 2 bases and J shed 0 bases, with 8 bases lying between them. This CDR3 has 15 amino acids. CDR1 is KGHSH and CDR2 is LQKENI in the germline V gene. The CDR3 here is CASSPTGDSGNTIYF. Here the CDR3 DNA reads TGTGCCAGCTCACCAACGGGGGACTCTGGAAACACCATATATTTT.

This sequence joins TRBV6-1 and TRBJ1-1, with D uncertain. Trimming left V 2 bases short and J 1 base short, with 8 bases between. The CDR3 covers 14 residues. Germline-derived CDR1 and CDR2 are MNHNS and SASEGT. The CDR3 loop reads CASSESLPNTEAFF. The CDR3 DNA sequence: TGTGCCAGCAGTGAAAGTCTACCGAACACTGAAGCTTTCTTT.

The chain couples TRBV4-1 to TRBJ2-2, with D unclear. The CDR3 is 12 residues long. Germline CDR1 MGHRA, CDR2 YSYEKL. The V gene lost 6 bases and the J gene lost 2 bases, with 4 bases spanning the gap. This CDR3 reads CASRLNTGELFF. The CDR3 bases are TGCGCCAGCAGACTCAACACCGGGGAGCTGTTTTTT.

This sequence joins TRBV6-1 and TRBJ2-1; no reliable D call. Trimming pared 2 bases from V and 8 bases from J, leaving 10 bases between. Germline values: CDR1 MNHNS, CDR2 SASEGT. The CDR3 sequence is 13 residues long. Here the CDR3 reads CASSERSLDEQFF. CDR3 coding DNA: TGTGCCAGCAGTGAAAGGAGTTTGGATGAGCAGTTCTTC.

This chain uses TRBV11-2 with TRBJ1-6, with 9 bases identical to TRBD1. V shed 5 bases and J 7 bases; nucleotides not matched to a gene: 9. CDR1 is SGHAT, CDR2 FQNNGV, per germline. CDR3 length: 16 amino acids. The CDR3 sequence: CASSPGFGQGNSPLHF. In nucleotides, the CDR3 is TGTGCCAGCAGCCCAGGGTTCGGACAGGGGAATTCACCCCTCCACTTT.

The genes are TRBV7-9 and TRBJ2-7; D not certain. Looked up from germline, CDR1 is SEHNR and CDR2 is FQNEAQ (reference sequence). This CDR3 comprises 14 residues. V was shortened by 2 bases and J by 6 bases, with 14 bases between the two germline ends. Written as DNA, the CDR3 is TGTGCCAGCAGCTTACTCGGTGGAGACCTCGAGCAGTACTTC. Translated, it gives CASSLLGGDLEQYF.

This CDR3 reads CASSEIVNEQFF. The CDR3 nucleotides are TGTGCCAGCAGTGAAATTGTGAATGAGCAGTTCTTC. The chain links TRBV6-1 to TRBJ2-1; no firm D call. Germline lookup yields CDR1 MNHNS and CDR2 SASEGT. V was pared by 2 bases and J by 7 bases, with 6 bases between. The CDR3 spans 12 residues.